These T cell receptor beta chains were read from a single sample in a study of blood T cells in healthy people across ages. Via MiXCR, TCRdb re-called the 5' RACE reads, giving one row per CDR3 protein. In the table there are about 1.6 million distinct CDR3 sequences, 30% to 40% of which are singletons. Input material: blood. Receptor source: a woman younger than 45 in good health. Each CDR3 is given with its conserved first and last residue. D genes are given only for firm matches. For some rows the clone size is stated as once, few or many, or as a class when expanded; others skip it.

d_gene	abundance	v_gene	j_gene	CDR3nt	CDR3aa
TRBD2	few	TRBV4-1	TRBJ2-7	TGCGCCAGCAGCCAAGAAGGGGCGGGAGGTGCCCAGGTGGGGCAGTACTTC	CASSQEGAGGAQVGQYF
-	few	TRBV4-1	TRBJ2-3	TGCGCCAGCAGCCTCGAACAGAGCACAGATACGCAGTATTTT	CASSLEQSTDTQYF
TRBD1	few	TRBV7-3	TRBJ2-1	TGTGCCAGCAGTCCCAACAGGGGGCTTTCCTACAATGAGCAGTTCTTC	CASSPNRGLSYNEQFF
TRBD1	once	TRBV2	TRBJ1-5	TGTGCCAGCAGTGAACTCGGGACAGGGGGCGGACAGCCCCAGCATTTT	CASSELGTGGGQPQHF
-	-	TRBV13	TRBJ1-2	TGTGCCAGCAGCCCGGGGACACGAATTGGCTACACCTTC	CASSPGTRIGYTF
-	-	TRBV28	TRBJ1-2	TGTGTCAGCTTAAGACAGAACTATGGCTACACCTTC	CVSLRQNYGYTF
-	many	TRBV29-1	TRBJ2-6	TGCAGCGTTGGTGGGGCCAACGTCCTGACTTTC	CSVGGANVLTF
TRBD1	-	TRBV9	TRBJ1-1	TGTGCCAGCAGCGTATATCCAGGGGGCGTAGAGGCTTTCTTT	CASSVYPGGVEAFF
TRBD2	-	TRBV29-1	TRBJ2-7	TGCAGGGGACGTGGCGGGAGCGGCGAGCAGTACTTC	CRGRGGSGEQYF
-	once	TRBV7-8	TRBJ1-1	TGTGCCAGCAGCGTCAAGGAACGAGGCACTGAAGCTTTCTTT	CASSVKERGTEAFF
-	few	TRBV10-3	TRBJ2-1	TGTGCCATCAGTGAACCTGGACACCTCTCCTACAATGAGCAGTTCTTC	CAISEPGHLSYNEQFF
-	few	TRBV6-1	TRBJ1-1	TGTGCCAGCAGTGAAGTACGGGGTTCGGGTGAAGCTTTCTTT	CASSEVRGSGEAFF
TRBD1	-	TRBV5-1	TRBJ1-4	TGCGCCAGCAGCCTGACAGGGCTCAGTGCAACTAATGAAAAACTGTTTTTT	CASSLTGLSATNEKLFF
TRBD1	few	TRBV4-1	TRBJ1-2	TGCGCCAGCAGCCATCTGACAGGGGGATCGTCTGGCTACACCTTC	CASSHLTGGSSGYTF
-	once	TRBV5-1	TRBJ2-5	TGCGCCAGCAGCTTCGGGTCCTTCGGCTTAAAAGAGACCCAGTACTTC	CASSFGSFGLKETQYF
TRBD1	-	TRBV7-9	TRBJ2-3	TGTGCCAGCAGCTCGACCGGGACAGGGGGCACAGATACGCAGTATTTT	CASSSTGTGGTDTQYF
-	-	TRBV20-1	TRBJ2-7	TGCAGTGCTGGCCGAAATGGGGGGTACTACGAGCAGTACTTC	CSAGRNGGYYEQYF
-	-	TRBV5-1	TRBJ2-7	TGCGCCAGCAGCTTGGAGGACGGCTCCTACGAGCAGTACTTC	CASSLEDGSYEQYF
-	few	TRBV27	TRBJ2-7	TGTGCCAGCGGGGGTTTTAGCAGCTACGAGCAGTACTTC	CASGGFSSYEQYF
TRBD2	few	TRBV18	TRBJ2-3	TGTGCCAGCTCACCCGGACTAGCGGGGGCAAGAGCAGATACGCAGTATTTT	CASSPGLAGARADTQYF
-	once	TRBV3-1	TRBJ1-1	TGTGCCAGCAGCCAAGAAGGCCCGGGGAGAAACACTGAAGCTTTCTTT	CASSQEGPGRNTEAFF
-	-	TRBV6-1	TRBJ1-5	TGTGCCAGCAGGAGTCAGGGACATCAGCCCCAGCATTTT	CASRSQGHQPQHF
-	-	TRBV30	TRBJ2-6	TGTGCCTGGAGCCAAGGGGGTTCAACTGGGGCCAACGTCCCGACTTTC	CAWSQGGSTGANVPTF
TRBD2	-	TRBV7-6	TRBJ2-7	TGTGCCAGCAGCGCGGGACTAGCGGCCTCCTACGAGCAGTACTTC	CASSAGLAASYEQYF
-	-	TRBV5-1	TRBJ1-1	TGCGCCAGCAGCTTGGCTGGCAGCTATGAAGCTTTCTTT	CASSLAGSYEAFF
TRBD1	many	TRBV5-1	TRBJ1-1	TGCGCCAGCAGCTTTTCCGGGACAGGGGTGACTGAAGCTTTCTTT	CASSFSGTGVTEAFF
TRBD2	few	TRBV18	TRBJ2-1	TGTGCCAGCTCACCACAAAAAACTAGCGGGGGGCTTATGGAGCAGTTCTTC	CASSPQKTSGGLMEQFF
TRBD2	few	TRBV28	TRBJ2-7	TGTGCCAGCAGTCCGCGACTAGCGGGAGTACTTTACGAGCAGTACTTC	CASSPRLAGVLYEQYF
TRBD2	many	TRBV6-5	TRBJ2-4	TGTGCCAGCAGTCCCGGACTAGCGGTAGCCAAAAACATTCAGTACTTC	CASSPGLAVAKNIQYF
TRBD2	many	TRBV6-6	TRBJ2-3	TGTGCCAGCAGTTACGCTAGCGGAGCTAGCACAGATACGCAGTATTTT	CASSYASGASTDTQYF
-	-	TRBV20-1	TRBJ1-6	TGCAGTGCTACACCTGGGGGAGGTTCACCCCTCCACTTT	CSATPGGGSPLHF
TRBD1	-	TRBV18	TRBJ2-7	TGTGCCAGCTCACTACAAAGGACAGGGGCAGGATACGAGCAGTACTTC	CASSLQRTGAGYEQYF
TRBD1	few	TRBV28	TRBJ2-5	TGTGCCAGCGCTCAACAGGGGCAAGAGACCCAGTACTTC	CASAQQGQETQYF
TRBD2	few	TRBV30	TRBJ2-5	TGTGCCTGGGGGGATAGCGGGAGATACAAGCAGTACTTC	CAWGDSGRYKQYF
TRBD2	once	TRBV6-1	TRBJ2-1	TGTGCCAGCGGTTCGACTAGCGGGTTGGAGCAGTTCTTC	CASGSTSGLEQFF
TRBD2	-	TRBV2	TRBJ2-3	TGTGCCAGCGGCGGGAGCTACACAGATACGCAGTATTTT	CASGGSYTDTQYF
TRBD2	many	TRBV11-3	TRBJ2-7	TGTGCCAGCAGCTTAGGACTAGCGGGAGTCGAGCAGTACTTC	CASSLGLAGVEQYF
TRBD1	-	TRBV30	TRBJ1-2	TGTGCCTGGAGTACAGGGGGCTTGTATGGCTACACCTTC	CAWSTGGLYGYTF
-	-	TRBV14	TRBJ2-7	TGTACCAGCAGCCAAGTGACAACAGGTTCCGCCGAGCAGTACTTC	CTSSQVTTGSAEQYF
-	-	TRBV20-1	TRBJ1-2	TGCAGTGCTGCCGGACAGATCCTCTATGGCTACACCTTC	CSAAGQILYGYTF
TRBD1	-	TRBV29-1	TRBJ1-2	TGCAGCGTTGAAGGTCCCGGGACAGGGAACTATGGCTACACCTTC	CSVEGPGTGNYGYTF